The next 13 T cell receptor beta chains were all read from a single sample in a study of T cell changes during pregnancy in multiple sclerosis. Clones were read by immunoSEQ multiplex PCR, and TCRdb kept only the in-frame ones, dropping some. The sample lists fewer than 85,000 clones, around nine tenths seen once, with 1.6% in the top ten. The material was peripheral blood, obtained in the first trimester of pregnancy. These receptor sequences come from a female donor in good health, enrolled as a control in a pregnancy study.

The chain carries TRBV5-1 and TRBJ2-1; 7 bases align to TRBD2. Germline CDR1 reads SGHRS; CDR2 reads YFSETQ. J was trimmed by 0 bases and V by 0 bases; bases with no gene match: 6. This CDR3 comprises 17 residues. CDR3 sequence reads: CASSLESGRSSYNEQFF. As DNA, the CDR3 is TGCGCCAGCAGCTTGGAATCCGGGAGGAGCTCCTACAATGAGCAGTTCTTC. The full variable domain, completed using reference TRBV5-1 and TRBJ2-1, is KAGVTQTPRYLIKTRGQQVTLSCSPISGHRSVSWYQQTPGQGLQFLFEYFSETQRNKGNFPGRFSGRQFSNSRSEMNVSTLELGDSALYLCASSLESGRSSYNEQFFGPGTRLTVL.

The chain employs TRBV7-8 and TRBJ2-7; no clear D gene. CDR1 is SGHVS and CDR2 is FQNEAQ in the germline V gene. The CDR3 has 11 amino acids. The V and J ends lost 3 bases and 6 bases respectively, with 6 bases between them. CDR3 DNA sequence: TGTGCCAGCAGCTTTCTGGCCGAGCAGTACTTC. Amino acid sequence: CASSFLAEQYF.

The CDR3 protein is CASSYAPQGGNTIYF. Here the CDR3 DNA reads TGTGCCAGCAGTTACGCGCCCCAGGGAGGAAACACCATATATTTT. The V and J genes are TRBV6-6 and TRBJ1-3, with a possible D match to TRBD1 (5 bases). V was clipped by 2 bases and J by 4 bases, with 12 bases between them. The CDR3 is made up of 15 amino acids. Germline CDR1 MNHNY, CDR2 SVGAGI (reference sequence).

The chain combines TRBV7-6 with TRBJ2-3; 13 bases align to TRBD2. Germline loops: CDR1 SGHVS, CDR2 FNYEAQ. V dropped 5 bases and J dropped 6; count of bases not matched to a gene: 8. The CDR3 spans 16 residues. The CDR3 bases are TGTGCCAGCAGCGAAGTAGGACTAGCGGGAGCCGATACGCAGTATTTT. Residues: CASSEVGLAGADTQYF.

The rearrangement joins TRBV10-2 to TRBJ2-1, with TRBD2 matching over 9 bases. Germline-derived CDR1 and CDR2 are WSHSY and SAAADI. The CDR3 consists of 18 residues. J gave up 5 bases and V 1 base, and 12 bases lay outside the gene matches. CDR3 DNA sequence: TGCGCCAGCAGTGAGTTAGCGGGAGCTGCCCATACAGACAATGAGCAGTTCTTC. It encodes CASSELAGAAHTDNEQFF.

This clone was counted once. This CDR3 is CASSVGLAGGQETQYF. The CDR3 bases are TGTGCCAGCAGTGTGGGGCTAGCGGGGGGCCAAGAGACCCAGTACTTC. J is TRBJ2-5 and V is TRBV2, with TRBD2 matching 11 bases. The V and J ends lost 4 bases and 1 base, in that order; junction bases with no gene match: 5. The CDR3 runs to 16 residues. The germline CDR1 and CDR2 sequences are SNHLY and FYNNEI.

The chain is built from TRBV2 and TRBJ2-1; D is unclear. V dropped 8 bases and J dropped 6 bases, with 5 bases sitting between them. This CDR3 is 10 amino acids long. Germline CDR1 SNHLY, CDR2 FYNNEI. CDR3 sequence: CASGGNEQFF. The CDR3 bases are TGTGCCAGCGGCGGCAATGAGCAGTTCTTC.

CDR3 nucleotides: TGTGCCAGCAGTTATGACAGGGAGGACATTCAGTACTTC. As protein: CASSYDREDIQYF. The chain joins TRBV2 to TRBJ2-4, with D perhaps matching TRBD1 (7 bases). Germline lookup yields CDR1 SNHLY and CDR2 FYNNEI. This CDR3 is built from 13 residues. V was clipped by 5 bases and J by 8 bases, with 13 bases between them. Based on the CDR3 plus reference TRBV2 and TRBJ2-4, the full variable domain is EPEVTQTPSHQVTQMGQEVILRCVPISNHLYFYWYRQILGQKVEFLVSFYNNEISEKSEIFDDQFSVERPDGSNFTLKIRSTKLEDSAMYFCASSYDREDIQYFGAGTRLSVL.

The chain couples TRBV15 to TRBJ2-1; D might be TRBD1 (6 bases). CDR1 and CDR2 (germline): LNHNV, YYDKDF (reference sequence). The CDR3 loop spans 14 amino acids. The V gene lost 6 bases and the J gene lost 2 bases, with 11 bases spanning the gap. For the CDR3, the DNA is TGTGCCACCAGTGCTGGGGGCACCTACAATGAGCAGTTCTTC. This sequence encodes CATSAGGTYNEQFF.

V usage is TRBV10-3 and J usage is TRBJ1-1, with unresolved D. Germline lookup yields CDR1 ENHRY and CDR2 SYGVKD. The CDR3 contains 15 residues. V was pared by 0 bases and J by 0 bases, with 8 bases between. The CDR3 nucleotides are TGTGCCATCAGTGAGTCGGCCGGGATGAACACTGAAGCTTTCTTT. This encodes CAISESAGMNTEAFF.

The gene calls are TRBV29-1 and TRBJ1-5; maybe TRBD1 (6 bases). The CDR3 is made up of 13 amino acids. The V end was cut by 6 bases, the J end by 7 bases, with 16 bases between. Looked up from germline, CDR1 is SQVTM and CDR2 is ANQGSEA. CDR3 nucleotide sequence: TGCAGCGTGAGCAACAGGGATGGGCAGCCCCAGCATTTT. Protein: CSVSNRDGQPQHF.

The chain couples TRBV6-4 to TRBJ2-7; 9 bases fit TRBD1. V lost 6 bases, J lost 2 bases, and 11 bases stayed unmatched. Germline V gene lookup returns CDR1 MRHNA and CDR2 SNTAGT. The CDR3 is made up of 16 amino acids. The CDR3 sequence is CASRPLGDRVPYEQYF. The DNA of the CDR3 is TGTGCCAGCAGGCCCCTTGGGGACAGGGTACCCTACGAGCAGTACTTC.

In DNA, the CDR3 is TGTGCCAGCAGCTTAGCTCTCAAAAACATTCAGTACTTC. This translates into CASSLALKNIQYF. This rearrangement joins TRBV7-9 to TRBJ2-4; D remains unclear. Trimming cost V 0 bases and J 3 bases, with 3 bases left between them. The CDR3 is 13 amino acids. The germline gives CDR1 SEHNR, CDR2 FQNEAQ (reference sequence).